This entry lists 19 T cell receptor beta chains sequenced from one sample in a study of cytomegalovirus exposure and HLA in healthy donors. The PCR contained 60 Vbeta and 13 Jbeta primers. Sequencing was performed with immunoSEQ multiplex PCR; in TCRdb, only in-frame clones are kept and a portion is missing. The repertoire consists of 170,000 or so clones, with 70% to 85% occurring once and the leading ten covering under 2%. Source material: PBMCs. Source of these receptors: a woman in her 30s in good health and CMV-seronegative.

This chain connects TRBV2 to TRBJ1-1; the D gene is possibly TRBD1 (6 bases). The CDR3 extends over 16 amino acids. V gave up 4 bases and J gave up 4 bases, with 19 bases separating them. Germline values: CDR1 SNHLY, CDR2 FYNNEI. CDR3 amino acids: CASSAFYRVRSTEAFF. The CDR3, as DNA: TGTGCCAGCAGTGCCTTTTACAGGGTCAGAAGCACTGAAGCTTTCTTT.

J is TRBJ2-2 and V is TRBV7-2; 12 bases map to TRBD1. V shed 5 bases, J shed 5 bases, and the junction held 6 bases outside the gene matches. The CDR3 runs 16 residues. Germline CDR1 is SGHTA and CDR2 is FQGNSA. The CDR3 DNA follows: TGTGCCAGCAGCCCGGGACAGGGGGCAGGGACCGGGGAGCTGTTTTTT. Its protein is CASSPGQGAGTGELFF.

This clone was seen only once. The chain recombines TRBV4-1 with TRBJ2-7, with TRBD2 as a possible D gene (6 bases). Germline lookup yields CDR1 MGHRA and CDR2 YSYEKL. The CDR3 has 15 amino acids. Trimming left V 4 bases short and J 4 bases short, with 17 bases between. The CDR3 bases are TGCGCCAGCAGCCCCCCGCCGGCAGGGACTTACGAGCAGTACTTC. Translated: CASSPPPAGTYEQYF.

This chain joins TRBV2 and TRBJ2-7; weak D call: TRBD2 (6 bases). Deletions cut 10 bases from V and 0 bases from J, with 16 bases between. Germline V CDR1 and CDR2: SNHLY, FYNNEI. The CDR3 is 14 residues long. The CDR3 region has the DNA TGTGCCATAAACCGGGACTGGAGCTCCTACGAGCAGTACTTC. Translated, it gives CAINRDWSSYEQYF.

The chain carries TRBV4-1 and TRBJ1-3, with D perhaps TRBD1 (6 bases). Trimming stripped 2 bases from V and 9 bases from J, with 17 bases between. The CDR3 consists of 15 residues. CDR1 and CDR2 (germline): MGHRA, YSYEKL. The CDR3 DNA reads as TGCGCCAGCAGCCAACCCGCAAGGACAGTGGGCACCATATATTTT. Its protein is CASSQPARTVGTIYF.

CDR3 residues: CAIRDRGEAFF. The DNA for the CDR3 is TGTGCCATCAGGGACAGGGGTGAAGCTTTCTTT. The chain combines TRBV10-3 with TRBJ1-1; 9 bases agree with TRBD1. This CDR3 has 11 amino acids. Germline values: CDR1 ENHRY, CDR2 SYGVKD. The trim removed 6 bases at V and 7 bases at J, leaving 0 bases unmatched.

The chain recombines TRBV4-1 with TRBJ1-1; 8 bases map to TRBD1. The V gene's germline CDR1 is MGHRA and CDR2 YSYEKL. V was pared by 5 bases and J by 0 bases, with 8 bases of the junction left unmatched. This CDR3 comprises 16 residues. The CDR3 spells CASSVWTGSVNTEAFF. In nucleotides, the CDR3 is TGCGCCAGCAGCGTTTGGACAGGGAGCGTGAACACTGAAGCTTTCTTT.

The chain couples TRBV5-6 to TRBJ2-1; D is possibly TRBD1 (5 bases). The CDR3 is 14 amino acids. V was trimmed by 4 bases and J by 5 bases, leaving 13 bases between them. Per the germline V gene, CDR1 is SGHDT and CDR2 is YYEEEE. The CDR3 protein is CASSIGAGHNEQFF. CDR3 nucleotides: TGTGCCAGCAGCATAGGGGCAGGACACAATGAGCAGTTCTTC.

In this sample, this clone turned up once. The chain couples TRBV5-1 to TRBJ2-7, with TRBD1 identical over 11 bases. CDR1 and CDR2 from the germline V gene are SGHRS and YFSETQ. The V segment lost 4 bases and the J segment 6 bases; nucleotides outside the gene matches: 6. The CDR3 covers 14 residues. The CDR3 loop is CASSTGQGGSEQYF. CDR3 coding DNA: TGCGCCAGCAGCACGGGACAGGGGGGTAGCGAGCAGTACTTC.

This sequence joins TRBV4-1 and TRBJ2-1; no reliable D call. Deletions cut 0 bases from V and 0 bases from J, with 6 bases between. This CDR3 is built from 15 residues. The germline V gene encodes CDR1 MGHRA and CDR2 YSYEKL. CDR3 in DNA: TGCGCCAGCAGCCAAGAGGCCTTCTCCTACAATGAGCAGTTCTTC. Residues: CASSQEAFSYNEQFF.

CDR3 residues: CASSPGDRPYEQYF. The CDR3 DNA reads TGTGCCAGCAGTCCAGGGGACAGACCGTACGAGCAGTACTTC. V usage is TRBV27 and J usage is TRBJ2-7; 7 bases align to TRBD1. Looked up from germline, CDR1 is MNHEY and CDR2 is SMNVEV (reference sequence). CDR3 length: 14 residues. The V gene end was trimmed by 5 bases and the J gene end by 4 bases; junction bases not matched to a gene: 8.

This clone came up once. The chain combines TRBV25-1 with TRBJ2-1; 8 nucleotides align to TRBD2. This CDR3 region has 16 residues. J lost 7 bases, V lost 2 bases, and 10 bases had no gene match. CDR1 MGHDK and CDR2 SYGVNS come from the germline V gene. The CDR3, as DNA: TGTGCCAGCAGTGAACCGGAGCGGGAGAGTTTAAATGAGCAGTTCTTC. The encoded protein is CASSEPERESLNEQFF.

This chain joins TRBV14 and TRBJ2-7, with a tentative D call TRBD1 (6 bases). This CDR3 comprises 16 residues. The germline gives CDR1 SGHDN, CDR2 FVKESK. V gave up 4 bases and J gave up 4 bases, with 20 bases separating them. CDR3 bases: TGTGCCAGCAGCCCCAAACAGGGTAATGTATTTTACGAGCAGTACTTC. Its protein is CASSPKQGNVFYEQYF.

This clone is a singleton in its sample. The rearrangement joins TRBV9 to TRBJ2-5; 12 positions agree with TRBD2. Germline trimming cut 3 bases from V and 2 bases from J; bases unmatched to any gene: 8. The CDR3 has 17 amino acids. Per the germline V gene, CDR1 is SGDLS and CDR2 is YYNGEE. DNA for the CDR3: TGTGCCAGCAGCGCCGGACTAGCGGGATCCCTTCAAGAGACCCAGTACTTC. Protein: CASSAGLAGSLQETQYF.

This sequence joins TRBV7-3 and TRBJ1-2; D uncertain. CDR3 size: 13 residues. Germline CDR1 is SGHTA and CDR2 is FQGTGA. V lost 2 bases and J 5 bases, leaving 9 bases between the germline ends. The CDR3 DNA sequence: TGTGCCAGCAGCTTATCAGGAGGGTATGGCTACACCTTC. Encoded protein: CASSLSGGYGYTF.

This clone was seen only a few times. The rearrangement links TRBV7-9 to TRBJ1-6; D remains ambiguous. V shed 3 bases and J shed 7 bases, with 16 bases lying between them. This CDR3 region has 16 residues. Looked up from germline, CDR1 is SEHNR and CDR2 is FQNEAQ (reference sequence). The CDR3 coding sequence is TGTGCCAGCAGCTTTACTGAGGGATTGGTGAATTCACCCCTCCACTTT. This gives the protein CASSFTEGLVNSPLHF.

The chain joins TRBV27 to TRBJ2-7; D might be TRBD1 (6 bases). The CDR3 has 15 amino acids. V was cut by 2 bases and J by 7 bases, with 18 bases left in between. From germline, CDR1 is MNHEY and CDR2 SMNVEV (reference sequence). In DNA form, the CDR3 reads TGTGCCAGCAGTTTAGGGCTGGGAAGGGGGTATGAGCAGTACTTC. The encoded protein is CASSLGLGRGYEQYF.

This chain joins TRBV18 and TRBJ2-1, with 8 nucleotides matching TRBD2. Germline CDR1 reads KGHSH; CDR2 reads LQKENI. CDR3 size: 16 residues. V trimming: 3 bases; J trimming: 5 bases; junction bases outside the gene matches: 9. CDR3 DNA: TGTGCCAGCTCACCTTACGGGAGGGCCGCTAACAATGAGCAGTTCTTC. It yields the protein CASSPYGRAANNEQFF.

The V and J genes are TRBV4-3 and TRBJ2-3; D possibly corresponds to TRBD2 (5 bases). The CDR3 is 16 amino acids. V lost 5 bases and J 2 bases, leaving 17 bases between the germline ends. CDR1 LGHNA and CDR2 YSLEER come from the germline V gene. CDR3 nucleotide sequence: TGCGCCAGCAGCTCATACCACGAGCGGTACACAGATACGCAGTATTTT. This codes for CASSSYHERYTDTQYF.